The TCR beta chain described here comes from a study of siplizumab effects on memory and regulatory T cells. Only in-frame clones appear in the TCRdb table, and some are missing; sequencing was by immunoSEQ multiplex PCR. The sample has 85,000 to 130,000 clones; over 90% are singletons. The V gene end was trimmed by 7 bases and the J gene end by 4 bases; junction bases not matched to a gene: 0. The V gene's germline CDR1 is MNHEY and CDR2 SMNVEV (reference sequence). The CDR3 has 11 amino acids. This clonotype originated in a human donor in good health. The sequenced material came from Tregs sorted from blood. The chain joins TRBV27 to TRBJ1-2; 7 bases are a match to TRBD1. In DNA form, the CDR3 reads TGTGCCAGCACAGGGGGCTATGGCTACACCTTC. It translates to CASTGGYGYTF.